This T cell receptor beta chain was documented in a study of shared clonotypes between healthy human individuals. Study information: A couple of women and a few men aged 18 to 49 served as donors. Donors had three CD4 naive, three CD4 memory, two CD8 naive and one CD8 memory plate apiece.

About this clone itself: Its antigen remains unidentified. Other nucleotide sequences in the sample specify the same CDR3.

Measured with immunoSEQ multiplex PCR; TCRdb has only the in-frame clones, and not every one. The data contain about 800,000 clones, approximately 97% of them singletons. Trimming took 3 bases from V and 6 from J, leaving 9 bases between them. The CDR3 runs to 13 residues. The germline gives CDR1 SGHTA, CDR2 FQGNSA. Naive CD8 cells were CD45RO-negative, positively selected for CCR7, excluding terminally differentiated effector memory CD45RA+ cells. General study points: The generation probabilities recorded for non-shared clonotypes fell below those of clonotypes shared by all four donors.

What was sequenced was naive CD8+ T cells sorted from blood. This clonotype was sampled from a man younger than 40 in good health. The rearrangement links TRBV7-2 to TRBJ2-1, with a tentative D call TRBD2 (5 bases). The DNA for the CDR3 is TGTGCCAGCAGCTTGTTCGGAGGCAATGAGCAGTTCTTC. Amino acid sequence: CASSLFGGNEQFF. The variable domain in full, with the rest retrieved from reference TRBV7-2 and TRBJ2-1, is GAGVSQSPSNKVTEKGKDVELRCDPISGHTALYWYRQSLGQGLEFLIYFQGNSAPDKSGLPSDRFSAERTGGSVSTLTIQRTQQEDSAVYLCASSLFGGNEQFFGPGTRLTVL.